A selection of T cell receptor beta chains follows, all from one sample in a study of cytomegalovirus exposure and HLA in healthy donors. The assay was immunoSEQ multiplex PCR, and TCRdb's table has in-frame clones only and misses some. The sample carries approximately 150,000 clones, around 81% recorded once. Input material: PBMCs. These receptors all stem from a man in his forties or fifties in good health and CMV-seronegative. CDR3s include the opening cysteine and the closing phenylalanine or tryptophan. D genes are given only for firm matches. Size is stated for part of the rows, as once, few or many counts, or as a class when the clone is expanded.

abundance,d_gene,j_gene,v_gene,CDR3aa,CDR3nt
-,-,TRBJ2-3,TRBV5-8,CASSFRDSTSTDTQYF,TGTGCCAGCAGCTTCCGGGACTCGACTAGCACAGATACGCAGTATTTT
-,TRBD2,TRBJ2-2,TRBV9,CASSVRTSGELFF,TGTGCCAGCAGCGTAAGGACTAGCGGGGAGCTGTTTTTT
-,TRBD1,TRBJ1-5,TRBV2,CASRLQGAGQPQHF,TGTGCCAGCAGATTACAGGGGGCTGGTCAGCCCCAGCATTTT
-,-,TRBJ1-1,TRBV15,CATSRDWGEAFF,TGTGCCACCAGCAGAGATTGGGGCGAGGCTTTCTTT
-,TRBD1,TRBJ1-3,TRBV2,CASNPDRGNTIYF,TGTGCCAGCAACCCGGACAGGGGAAACACCATATATTTT
-,-,TRBJ1-2,TRBV7-9,CSSSLSGALPFYGYTF,TGTTCCAGCAGCCTCTCGGGAGCGTTGCCCTTCTATGGCTACACCTTC
-,-,TRBJ1-1,TRBV5-1,CASHSHQNTEAFF,TGCGCCAGCCACAGTCACCAGAACACTGAGGCTTTCTTT
once,TRBD2,TRBJ2-1,TRBV29-1,CSVEVPSGSYNEQFF,TGCAGCGTTGAAGTTCCTAGCGGGAGCTACAATGAGCAGTTCTTC
once,-,TRBJ1-5,TRBV30,CAWSEGYSNQPQHF,TGTGCCTGGAGTGAGGGGTATAGCAATCAGCCCCAGCATTTT
-,TRBD1,TRBJ2-7,TRBV19,CASSIQGQGLYEQYF,TGTGCCAGTAGTATACAAGGACAGGGACTCTACGAGCAGTACTTC
few,TRBD1,TRBJ1-2,TRBV6-1,CASNRDRTFGGYTF,TGTGCCAGCAACCGGGACAGGACCTTCGGGGGCTACACCTTC
-,TRBD2,TRBJ2-1,TRBV4-1,CASSQGAGNYNEQFF,TGCGCCAGCAGCCAGGGAGCGGGAAACTACAATGAGCAGTTCTTC